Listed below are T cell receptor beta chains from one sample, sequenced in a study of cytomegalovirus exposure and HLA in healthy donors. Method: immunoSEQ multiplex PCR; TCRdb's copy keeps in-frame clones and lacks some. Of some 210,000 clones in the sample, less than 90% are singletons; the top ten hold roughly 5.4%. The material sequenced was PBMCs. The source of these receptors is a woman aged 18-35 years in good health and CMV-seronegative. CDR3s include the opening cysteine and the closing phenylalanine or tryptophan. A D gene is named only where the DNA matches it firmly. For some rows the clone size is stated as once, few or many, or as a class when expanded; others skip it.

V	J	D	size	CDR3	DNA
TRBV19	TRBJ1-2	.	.	CASQGLDYGYTF	TGTGCCAGCCAAGGACTGGACTATGGCTACACCTTC
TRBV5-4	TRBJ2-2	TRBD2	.	CASSLEGGSVTGELFF	TGTGCCAGCAGCTTGGAGGGCGGGAGCGTCACCGGGGAGCTGTTTTTT
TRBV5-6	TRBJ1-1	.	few	CASTLLPNTEAFF	TGTGCCAGCACCTTGCTCCCGAACACTGAAGCTTTCTTT
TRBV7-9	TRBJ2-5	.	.	CASSSRLGSKETQYF	TGTGCCAGCAGCTCCCGCTTGGGGAGCAAAGAGACCCAGTACTTC
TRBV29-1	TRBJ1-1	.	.	CSVAQGAWITEAFF	TGCAGCGTTGCACAGGGAGCGTGGATCACTGAAGCTTTCTTT
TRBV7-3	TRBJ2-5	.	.	CASSADSGVKYF	TGTGCCAGCAGCGCCGACTCGGGGGTAAAGTACTTC
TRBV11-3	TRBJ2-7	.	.	CASSLEGGPYYEQYF	TGTGCCAGCAGCTTAGAGGGGGGGCCTTACTACGAGCAGTACTTC
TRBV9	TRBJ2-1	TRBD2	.	CASSVGGGAANEQFF	TGTGCCAGCAGCGTAGGCGGGGGGGCCGCCAATGAGCAGTTCTTC
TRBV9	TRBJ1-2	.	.	CASSVRDYGYTF	TGTGCCAGCAGCGTTAGAGACTATGGCTACACCTTC
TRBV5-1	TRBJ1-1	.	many	CASSLRADGSAEAFF	TGCGCCAGCAGCTTGAGGGCGGACGGGAGCGCTGAAGCTTTCTTT
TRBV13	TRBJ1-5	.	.	CASSLARNQPQHF	TGTGCCAGCAGCTTAGCTAGGAATCAGCCCCAGCATTTT
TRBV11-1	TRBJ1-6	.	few	CASSLGLNSPLHF	TGTGCCAGCAGCTTAGGACTAAATTCACCCCTCCACTTT
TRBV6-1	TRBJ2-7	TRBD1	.	CASTRDRGLPQQYF	TGTGCCAGCACCAGGGACAGGGGTCTTCCTCAGCAGTACTTC
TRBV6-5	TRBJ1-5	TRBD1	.	CASSVNRGPNQPQHF	TGTGCCAGCAGTGTGAACAGGGGGCCGAATCAGCCCCAGCATTTT
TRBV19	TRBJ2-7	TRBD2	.	CASSPGGSRYEQYF	TGTGCCAGTTCACCGGGGGGTAGTCGCTACGAGCAGTACTTC
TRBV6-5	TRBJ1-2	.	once	CASSYSRSYGYTF	TGTGCCAGCAGTTACTCGAGGAGCTATGGCTACACCTTC
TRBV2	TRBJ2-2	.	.	CASSVEQGSTGELFF	TGTGCCAGCAGTGTGGAGCAGGGGAGCACCGGGGAGCTGTTTTTT
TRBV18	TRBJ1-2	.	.	CASSPVDSYGYTF	TGTGCCAGCTCACCCGTGGACAGCTATGGCTACACCTTC
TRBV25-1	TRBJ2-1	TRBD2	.	CASSDSLGVAGDEQFF	TGTGCCAGCAGTGACTCTCTCGGAGTAGCGGGGGATGAGCAGTTCTTC
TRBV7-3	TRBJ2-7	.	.	CASSRRSPRGSYEQYF	TGTGCCAGCAGCCGCCGAAGTCCGCGAGGCTCCTACGAGCAGTACTTC